The clone carrying this TCR beta chain was observed a handful of times. Its target is not known. The sample is drawn from a study of lymphopenia after photon versus proton radiotherapy. General observations from the study: Post-nadir diversity loss with photons came from oligoclonal expansion, particularly CD8+ Temra cells. Photon-treated patients lost naive T cells and TCR diversity; proton-treated stayed stable. Authors raise, but do not show, better survival with proton therapy.

V lost 3 bases to trimming and J lost 7 bases; unmatched junction nucleotides: 8. Germline V gene lookup returns CDR1 SEHNR and CDR2 FQNEAQ (reference sequence). The CDR3 contains 16 residues. Data came from immunoSEQ multiplex PCR; TCRdb stores just in-frame clones and leaves some out. The sample has 75,000 or so clones; about four fifths are singletons. The sequenced sample was peripheral blood, obtained from a patient treated with proton-based radiotherapy. The V and J genes are TRBV7-9 and TRBJ1-4; 10 bases match TRBD1. The origin of this receptor is a man aged 60 to 69 with pancreatic cancer. CDR3 DNA sequence: TGTGCCAGCAGCTTTGGGGGGACAGGGGAGTCTGAAAAACTGTTTTTT. Translation gives CASSFGGTGESEKLFF. Full variable domain (outside the CDR3, taken from reference TRBV7-9 and TRBJ1-4): DTGVSQNPRHKITKRGQNVTFRCDPISEHNRLYWYRQTLGQGPEFLTYFQNEAQLEKSRLLSDRFSAERPKGSFSTLEIQRTEQGDSAMYLCASSFGGTGESEKLFFGSGTQLSVL.